This T cell receptor (beta chain) derives from a study of blood T cell repertoires in COVID-19 (dated by TCRdb to 2018 to 2020). For the study in its entirety: The collaborator samples originated in the United States, Italy and Spain and spanned the acute and convalescent phases of COVID-19. The prospective study material was composed of cDNA or gDNA derived from T cells, B-cell-depleted T cells, or PBMCs. Where HLA class I and class II types were available, the types were taken from metadata supplied by the sample provider, not from assay-based typing. Nearly every sample came with metadata listing a de-identified subject ID, COVID-19 status, age in years and sex. Subjects who had been exposed to COVID-19, were actively infected with it, or had recovered from it provided the deeply sampled blood TCRbeta repertoires that made up the dataset. Samples came from the ongoing ImmuneRACE study (first 160 participants) plus 1,254 subjects from 6 global collaborators. The repertoires were released in a freely available public database intended as a resource for research on the immune response to SARS-CoV-2. What the study reported, not specific to this receptor: Clinical and demographic metadata were provided uncurated, with the amount varying by source and participant.

Turning to this clone: No cognate antigen has been identified for it. Base qualities are missing; no much larger clone stands one base away.

TCRbeta CDR3 regions were amplified from genomic DNA by means of the immunoSEQ Assay, a bias-controlled multiplex PCR. Per the original workflow: The number of nucleated cells in each sample was estimated from the amplification of reference gene primers within the assay. To quantify the absolute abundance of each unique TCRbeta CDR3 rearrangement, sequence reads were collapsed and filtered. For each sample, productive Simpson clonality was calculated as the square root of Simpson's diversity index over productive rearrangements. TCRdb obtained this table from immuneACCESS and retained in-frame rearrangements with V and J assigned. These tables miss some clones; where compared with another copy, unresolved V genes account for less than half of the shortfall, and the remainder is unexplained. That table supplies the V and J calls and clone size; D and trimming were determined from the DNA. The sample records 200,000 to 250,000 clones, approximately 87% of which are singletons. The leading ten clones occupy roughly 6.3% of the sample.

Collaborating institutions collected whole blood in K2EDTA tubes following their own protocols. Collaborator samples were shipped for TCRbeta analysis as frozen whole blood, isolated PBMCs, or DNA extracted from either sample type. V is pruned by 1 base and J by 6 bases, leaving 9 bases of the junction without a gene match. The CDR3 goes from the cysteine to the phenylalanine over 16 residues. Just the 48-base CDR3 DNA is kept, in frame starting at base 1. The germline V gene specifies SGHTA as CDR1 and FQGNSA as CDR2. The specimen was peripheral blood. The origin of this receptor is a man in his sixties with acute or convalescent COVID-19. The sequence joins TRBV7-2 to TRBJ1-2; a stretch of 9 junction bases matches TRBD1. The CDR3 protein is CASSLVSGQGIDGYTF. In nucleotides, the sequence is TGTGCCAGCAGCTTAGTTAGCGGACAGGGGATCGATGGCTACACCTTC. Reference TRBV7-2 and TRBJ1-2 genes cover what lies past the CDR3, so the full variable domain is GAGVSQSPSNKVTEKGKDVELRCDPISGHTALYWYRQSLGQGLEFLIYFQGNSAPDKSGLPSDRFSAERTGGSVSTLTIQRTQQEDSAVYLCASSLVSGQGIDGYTFGSGTRLTVV.